What follows is one T cell receptor (beta chain) and its context. Its antigen is unknown. The sample originates from a study of cytomegalovirus exposure and HLA in healthy donors. Overall study results and limits: Some TCR beta chains (approximately 180 of them) were listed as cytomegalovirus-associated. TCR beta sequences numbering some 17,000 were associated with HLA alleles at 0.05 false discovery rate in a later analysis. Association of a missense DCLRE1C variant with TCR beta V- and J-gene trimming was reported in a later analysis.

This CDR3 contains 17 residues. It was with 60 Vbeta and 13 Jbeta primers that the PCR ran. Generated by immunoSEQ multiplex PCR, the TCRdb table keeps only in-frame clones and is missing some. The sample has about 160,000 clones; over 75% are singletons. Sequenced sample: PBMCs. The J gene is TRBJ2-3, the V gene TRBV21-1; the D call in the table, TRBD2, was not verified against the DNA. TRBV21-1 is reported as a pseudogene. The TCR originated in a man in his forties in good health and CMV-seronegative. The chain's CDR3 is CASSTLSPEGQRDTQYF. In DNA form, the CDR3 reads TGTGCCAGCAGCACACTCTCACCCGAGGGCCAGAGAGATACGCAGTATTTT.